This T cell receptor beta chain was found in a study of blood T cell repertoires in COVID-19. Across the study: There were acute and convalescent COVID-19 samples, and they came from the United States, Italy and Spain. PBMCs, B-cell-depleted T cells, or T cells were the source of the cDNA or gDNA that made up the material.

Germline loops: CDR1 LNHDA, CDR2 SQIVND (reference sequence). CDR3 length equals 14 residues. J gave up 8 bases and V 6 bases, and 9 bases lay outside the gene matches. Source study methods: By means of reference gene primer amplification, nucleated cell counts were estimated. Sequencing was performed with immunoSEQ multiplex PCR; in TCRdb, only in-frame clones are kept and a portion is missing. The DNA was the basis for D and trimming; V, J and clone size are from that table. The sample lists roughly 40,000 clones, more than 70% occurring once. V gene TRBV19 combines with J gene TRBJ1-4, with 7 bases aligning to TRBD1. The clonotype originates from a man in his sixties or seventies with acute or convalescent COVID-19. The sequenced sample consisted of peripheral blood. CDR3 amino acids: CASSSIGGQEKLFF. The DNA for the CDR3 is TGTGCCAGTAGCTCAATCGGGGGACAGGAAAAACTGTTTTTT.